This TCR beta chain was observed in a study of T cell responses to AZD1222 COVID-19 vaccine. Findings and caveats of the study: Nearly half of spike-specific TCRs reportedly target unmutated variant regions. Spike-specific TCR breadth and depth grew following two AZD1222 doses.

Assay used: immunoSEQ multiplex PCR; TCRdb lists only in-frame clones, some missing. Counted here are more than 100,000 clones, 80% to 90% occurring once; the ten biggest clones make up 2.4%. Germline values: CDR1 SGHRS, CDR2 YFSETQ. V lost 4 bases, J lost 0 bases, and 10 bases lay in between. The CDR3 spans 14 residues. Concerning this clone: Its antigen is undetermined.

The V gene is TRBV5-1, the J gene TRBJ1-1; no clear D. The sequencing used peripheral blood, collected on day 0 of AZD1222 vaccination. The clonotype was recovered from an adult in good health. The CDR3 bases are TGCGCCAGCAGCCCCTCGGGCATGAACACTGAAGCTTTCTTT. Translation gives CASSPSGMNTEAFF.